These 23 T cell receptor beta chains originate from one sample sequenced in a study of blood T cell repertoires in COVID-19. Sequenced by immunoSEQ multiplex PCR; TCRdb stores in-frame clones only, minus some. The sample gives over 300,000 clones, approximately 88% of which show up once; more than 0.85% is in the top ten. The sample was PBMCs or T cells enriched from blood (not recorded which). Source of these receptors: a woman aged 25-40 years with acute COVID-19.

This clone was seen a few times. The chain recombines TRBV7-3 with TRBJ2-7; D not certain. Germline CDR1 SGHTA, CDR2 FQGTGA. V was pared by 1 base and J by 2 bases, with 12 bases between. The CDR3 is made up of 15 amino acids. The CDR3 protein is CASSLIPSPTYEQYF. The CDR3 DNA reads TGTGCCAGCAGCTTAATCCCTAGTCCTACCTACGAGCAGTACTTC.

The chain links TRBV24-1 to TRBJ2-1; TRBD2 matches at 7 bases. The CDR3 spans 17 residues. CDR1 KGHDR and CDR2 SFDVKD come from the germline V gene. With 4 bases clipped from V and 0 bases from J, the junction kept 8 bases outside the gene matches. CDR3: CATSESTSDISYNEQFF. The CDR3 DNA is TGTGCCACCAGTGAAAGTACTAGCGATATCTCCTACAATGAGCAGTTCTTC.

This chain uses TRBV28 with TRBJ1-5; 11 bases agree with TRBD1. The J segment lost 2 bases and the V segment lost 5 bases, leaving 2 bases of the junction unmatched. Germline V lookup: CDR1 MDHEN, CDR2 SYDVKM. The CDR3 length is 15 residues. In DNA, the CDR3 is TGTGCCAGCAGTAGGACAGGGGGCGGCAATCAGCCCCAGCATTTT. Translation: CASSRTGGGNQPQHF.

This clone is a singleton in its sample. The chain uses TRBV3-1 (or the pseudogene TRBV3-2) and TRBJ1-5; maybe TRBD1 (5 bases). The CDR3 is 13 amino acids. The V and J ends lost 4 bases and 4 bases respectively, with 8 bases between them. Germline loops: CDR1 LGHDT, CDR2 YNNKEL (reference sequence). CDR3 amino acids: CASSRGGNQPQHF. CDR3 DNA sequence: TGTGCCAGCAGCCGGGGGGGAAATCAGCCCCAGCATTTT.

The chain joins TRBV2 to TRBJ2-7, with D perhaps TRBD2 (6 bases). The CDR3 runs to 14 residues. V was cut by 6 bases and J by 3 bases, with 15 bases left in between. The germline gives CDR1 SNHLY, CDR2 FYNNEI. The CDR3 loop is CASRGMGGLYEQYF. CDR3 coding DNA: TGTGCCAGCAGGGGAATGGGGGGTCTCTACGAGCAGTACTTC.

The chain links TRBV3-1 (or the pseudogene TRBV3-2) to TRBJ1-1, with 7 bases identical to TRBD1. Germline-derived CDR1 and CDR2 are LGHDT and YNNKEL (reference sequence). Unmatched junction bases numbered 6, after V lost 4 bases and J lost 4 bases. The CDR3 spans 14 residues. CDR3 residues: CASSPKGAGTEAFF. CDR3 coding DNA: TGTGCCAGCAGCCCTAAGGGGGCGGGCACTGAAGCTTTCTTT.

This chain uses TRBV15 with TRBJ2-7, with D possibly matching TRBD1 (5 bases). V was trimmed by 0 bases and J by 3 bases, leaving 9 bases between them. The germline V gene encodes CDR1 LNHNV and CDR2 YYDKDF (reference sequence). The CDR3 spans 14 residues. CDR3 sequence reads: CATSRDPDSYEQYF. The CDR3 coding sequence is TGTGCCACCAGCAGAGATCCCGACAGCTACGAGCAGTACTTC. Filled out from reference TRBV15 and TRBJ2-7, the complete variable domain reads DAMVIQNPRYQVTQFGKPVTLSCSQTLNHNVMYWYQQKSSQAPKLLFHYYDKDFNNEADTPDNFQSRRPNTSFCFLDIRSPGLGDTAMYLCATSRDPDSYEQYFGPGTRLTVT.

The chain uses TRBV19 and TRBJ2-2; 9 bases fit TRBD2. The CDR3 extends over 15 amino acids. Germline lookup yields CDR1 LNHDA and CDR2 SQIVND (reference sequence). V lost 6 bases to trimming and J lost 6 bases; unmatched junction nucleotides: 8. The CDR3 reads CASRDTAGGSGELFF. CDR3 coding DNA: TGTGCCAGTAGAGATACAGCGGGGGGTTCCGGGGAGCTGTTTTTT.

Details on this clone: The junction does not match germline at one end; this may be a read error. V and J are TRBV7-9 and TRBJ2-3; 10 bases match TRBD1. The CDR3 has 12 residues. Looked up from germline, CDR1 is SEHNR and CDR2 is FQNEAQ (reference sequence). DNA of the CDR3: TGTGCCAGCAGCCAACCGGGACAGGGGTCCTTTTTT. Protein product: CASSQPGQGSFF.

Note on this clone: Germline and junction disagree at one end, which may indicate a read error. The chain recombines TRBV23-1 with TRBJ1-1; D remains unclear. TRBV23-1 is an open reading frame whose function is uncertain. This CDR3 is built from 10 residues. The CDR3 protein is CASSLTCPPF. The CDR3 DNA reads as TGCGCCAGCAGTCTTACATGCCCCCCCTTT.

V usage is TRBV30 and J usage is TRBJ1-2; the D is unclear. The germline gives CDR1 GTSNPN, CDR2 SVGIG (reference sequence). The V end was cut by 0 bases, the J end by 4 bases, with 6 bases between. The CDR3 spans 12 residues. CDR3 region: CAWSVPSYGYTF. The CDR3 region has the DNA TGTGCCTGGAGTGTACCCAGCTATGGCTACACCTTC.

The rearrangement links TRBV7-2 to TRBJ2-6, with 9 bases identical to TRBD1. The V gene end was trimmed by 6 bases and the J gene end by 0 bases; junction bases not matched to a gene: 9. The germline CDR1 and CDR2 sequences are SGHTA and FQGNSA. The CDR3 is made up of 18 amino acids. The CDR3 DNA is TGTGCCAGCAGACCCGGACAGGGGATAAACTCTGGGGCCAACGTCCTGACTTTC. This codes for CASRPGQGINSGANVLTF.

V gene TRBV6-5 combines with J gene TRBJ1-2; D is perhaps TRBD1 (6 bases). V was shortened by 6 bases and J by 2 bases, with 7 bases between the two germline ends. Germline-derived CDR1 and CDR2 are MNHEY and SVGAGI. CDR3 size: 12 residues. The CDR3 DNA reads TGTGCCAGCAGCACAGGGAACTATGGCTACACCTTC. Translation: CASSTGNYGYTF.

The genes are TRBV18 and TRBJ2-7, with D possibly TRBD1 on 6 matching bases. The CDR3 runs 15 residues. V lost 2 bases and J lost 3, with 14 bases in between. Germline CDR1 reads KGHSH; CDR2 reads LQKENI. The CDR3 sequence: CASSPFRDTSYEQYF. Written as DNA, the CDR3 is TGTGCCAGCTCACCATTCCGGGACACAAGCTACGAGCAGTACTTC.

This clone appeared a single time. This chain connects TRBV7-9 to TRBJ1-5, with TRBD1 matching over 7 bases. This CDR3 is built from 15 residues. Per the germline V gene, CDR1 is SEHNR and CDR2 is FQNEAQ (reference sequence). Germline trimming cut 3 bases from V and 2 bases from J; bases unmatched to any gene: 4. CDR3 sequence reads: CASSFSGQGNQPQHF. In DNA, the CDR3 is TGTGCCAGCAGCTTCTCCGGACAGGGCAATCAGCCCCAGCATTTT. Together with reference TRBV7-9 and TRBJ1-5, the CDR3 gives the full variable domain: DTGVSQNPRHKITKRGQNVTFRCDPISEHNRLYWYRQTLGQGPEFLTYFQNEAQLEKSRLLSDRFSAERPKGSFSTLEIQRTEQGDSAMYLCASSFSGQGNQPQHFGDGTRLSIL.

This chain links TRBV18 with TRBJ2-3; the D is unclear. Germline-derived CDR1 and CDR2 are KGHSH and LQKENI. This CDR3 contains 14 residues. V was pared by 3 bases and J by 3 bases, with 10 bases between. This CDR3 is CASSPWAETDTQYF. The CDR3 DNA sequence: TGTGCCAGCTCACCCTGGGCAGAAACAGATACGCAGTATTTT. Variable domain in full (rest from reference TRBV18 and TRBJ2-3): NAGVMQNPRHLVRRRGQEARLRCSPMKGHSHVYWYRQLPEEGLKFMVYLQKENIIDESGMPKERFSAEFPKEGPSILRIQQVVRGDSAAYFCASSPWAETDTQYFGPGTRLTVL.

CDR3 residues: CASSLSPTYEQYF. CDR3 bases: TGTGCCAGCAGTTTATCCCCGACTTACGAGCAGTACTTC. V usage is TRBV27 and J usage is TRBJ2-7, with D hard to call. Between the trimmed V and J ends, which lost 0 bases and 4 bases, there was a span of 7 bases. The CDR3 loop spans 13 amino acids. The germline V gene encodes CDR1 MNHEY and CDR2 SMNVEV (reference sequence).

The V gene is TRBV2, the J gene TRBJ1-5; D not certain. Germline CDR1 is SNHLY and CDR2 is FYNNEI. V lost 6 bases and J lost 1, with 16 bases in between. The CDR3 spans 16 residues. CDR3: CASSETGRGSNQPQHF. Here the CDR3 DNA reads TGTGCCAGCAGCGAAACGGGTCGGGGAAGCAATCAGCCCCAGCATTTT.

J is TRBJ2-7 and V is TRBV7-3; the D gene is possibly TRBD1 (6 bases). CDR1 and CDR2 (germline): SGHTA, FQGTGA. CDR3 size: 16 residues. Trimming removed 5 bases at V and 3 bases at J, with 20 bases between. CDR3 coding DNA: TGTGCCAGCAGCCGGGCGTCAGGGGCCACCTTCTACGAGCAGTACTTC. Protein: CASSRASGATFYEQYF. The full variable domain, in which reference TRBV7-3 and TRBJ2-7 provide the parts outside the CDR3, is GAGVSQTPSNKVTEKGKYVELRCDPISGHTALYWYRQSLGQGPEFLIYFQGTGAADDSGLPNDRFFAVRPEGSVSTLKIQRTERGDSAVYLCASSRASGATFYEQYFGPGTRLTVT.

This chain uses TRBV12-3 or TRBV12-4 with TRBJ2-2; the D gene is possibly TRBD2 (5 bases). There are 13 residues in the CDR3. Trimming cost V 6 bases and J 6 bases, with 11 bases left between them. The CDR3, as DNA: TGTGCCAGCAGGCTAGCTATCGCCGGGGAGCTGTTTTTT. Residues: CASRLAIAGELFF.

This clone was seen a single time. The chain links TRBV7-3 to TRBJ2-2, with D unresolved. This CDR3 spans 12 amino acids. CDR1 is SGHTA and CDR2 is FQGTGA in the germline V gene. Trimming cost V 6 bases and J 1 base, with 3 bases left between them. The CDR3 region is CASRLNTGELFF. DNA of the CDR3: TGTGCCAGCAGACTGAACACCGGGGAGCTGTTTTTT.

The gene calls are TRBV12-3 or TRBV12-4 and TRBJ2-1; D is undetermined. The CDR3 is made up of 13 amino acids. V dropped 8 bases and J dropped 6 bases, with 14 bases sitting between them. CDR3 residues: CASCRSVSNEQFF. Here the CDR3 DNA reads TGTGCCAGCTGCAGGTCTGTATCCAATGAGCAGTTCTTC.

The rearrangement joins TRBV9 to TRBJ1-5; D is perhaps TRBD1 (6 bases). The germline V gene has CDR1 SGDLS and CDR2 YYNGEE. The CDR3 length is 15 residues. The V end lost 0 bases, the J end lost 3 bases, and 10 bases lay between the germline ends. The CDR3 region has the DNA TGTGCCAGCAGCGTAGGAGGGGGTTACAATCAGCCCCAGCATTTT. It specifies CASSVGGGYNQPQHF.